This T cell receptor (beta chain) derives from a study of blood T cell repertoires in COVID-19. The wider study: Acute and convalescent COVID-19 samples came from the United States, Italy and Spain. T cells, B-cell-depleted T cells, or PBMCs provided the cDNA or gDNA that served as material.

This CDR3 is 14 amino acids long. V lost 3 bases, J lost 1 base, and 11 bases lay in between. Germline V CDR1 and CDR2: SGHRS, YFSETQ. Original processing methods: For nucleated cells, counts were estimated from reference gene primer amplification. Measured with immunoSEQ multiplex PCR; TCRdb has only the in-frame clones, and not every one. Clonal size and the V and J genes are those of that table, whereas D and trimming came from the DNA. The table has over 70,000 clones, approximately 86% seen once. The chain combines TRBV5-1 with TRBJ2-7; D unclear. Sequencing input: peripheral blood. The clonotype comes from a human donor in a cohort sampled during active COVID-19. The DNA of the CDR3 is TGCGCCAGCAGCTCGGCTGGCGGATCCTACGAGCAGTACTTC. Translation gives CASSSAGGSYEQYF.